The rows below give T cell receptor beta chains drawn from one sample of a study of cytomegalovirus exposure and HLA in healthy donors. Using immunoSEQ multiplex PCR, the repertoire was profiled, and TCRdb retains in-frame clones only, with some absent. This sample has more than 95,000 clones, with roughly three quarters found just once. The sequenced sample consisted of PBMCs. These receptors were obtained from a woman between 35 and 50 years old in good health and CMV-seronegative. Each CDR3 is given with its conserved first and last residue. The D gene is left open where the match is weak. For some rows the clone size is stated as once, few or many, or as a class when expanded; others skip it.

size	D	J	V	CDR3	DNA
few	NA	TRBJ1-3	TRBV5-1	CASSVTIQAGSGNTIYF	TGCGCCAGCAGCGTGACAATCCAAGCGGGGTCCGGAAACACCATATATTTT
NA	NA	TRBJ1-2	TRBV11-2	CASSSEPTGWGGYTF	TGTGCCAGCAGCTCGGAACCGACAGGCTGGGGGGGCTACACCTTC
NA	NA	TRBJ2-2	TRBV6-6	CASSYQGPGTGELFF	TGTGCCAGCAGTTACCAGGGCCCGGGCACCGGGGAGCTGTTTTTT
NA	TRBD2	TRBJ2-7	TRBV5-6	CASSFFSGRHYEQYF	TGTGCCAGCAGCTTTTTTAGCGGGAGGCACTACGAGCAGTACTTC
NA	NA	TRBJ1-4	TRBV7-9	CASSLGYSEKLFF	TGTGCCAGCAGCTTAGGGTATAGTGAAAAACTGTTTTTT
NA	NA	TRBJ2-2	TRBV28	CASSPVATKNTGELFF	TGTGCCAGCAGTCCCGTAGCCACGAAGAACACCGGGGAGCTGTTTTTT
NA	NA	TRBJ1-2	TRBV15	CATTHSAGYGYTF	TGTGCCACCACCCACTCGGCGGGGTATGGCTACACCTTC
NA	NA	TRBJ1-1	TRBV6-6	CASSYSRGWGTEAFF	TGTGCCAGCAGTTACTCCAGGGGATGGGGCACTGAAGCTTTCTTT
few	NA	TRBJ1-1	TRBV13	CASSSGTMGTEAFF	TGTGCCAGCAGTTCCGGGACAATGGGCACTGAAGCTTTCTTT
NA	NA	TRBJ2-3	TRBV18	CASSLLADTDTQYF	TGTGCCAGCTCACTACTAGCCGACACAGATACGCAGTATTTT
NA	NA	TRBJ2-2	TRBV5-1	CASSPDISGELFF	TGCGCCAGCAGCCCAGACATCTCCGGGGAGCTGTTTTTT
NA	TRBD2	TRBJ2-1	TRBV4-1	CASSLRGGTSGRGGLGNEQFF	TGCGCCAGCAGCCTAAGAGGGGGGACTAGCGGGAGAGGAGGCTTGGGGAATGAGCAGTTCTTC
NA	NA	TRBJ2-7	TRBV10-3	CAISESGPGTAYEQYF	TGTGCCATCAGTGAGTCCGGCCCAGGGACTGCCTACGAGCAGTACTTC
NA	NA	TRBJ2-5	TRBV7-2	CAGSLPGVETQYF	TGTGCCGGCAGCTTACCAGGGGTAGAGACCCAGTACTTC
NA	TRBD1	TRBJ2-1	TRBV19	CASSTLGQGSGNEQFF	TGTGCCAGTAGTACCCTTGGACAGGGATCAGGGAATGAGCAGTTCTTC
NA	NA	TRBJ1-1	TRBV7-2	CASSLLGPSEAFF	TGTGCCAGCAGCTTATTGGGGCCCTCTGAAGCTTTCTTT
NA	TRBD2	TRBJ2-7	TRBV7-2	CASSLAAMREAEQYF	TGTGCCAGCAGCTTAGCGGCGATGCGGGAGGCCGAGCAGTACTTC
NA	TRBD2	TRBJ2-7	TRBV7-8	CASSLPPRGLALYEQYF	TGTGCCAGCAGCTTACCGCCAAGGGGACTAGCTCTCTACGAGCAGTACTTC
NA	TRBD2	TRBJ2-7	TRBV7-6	CASSLVASGFYEQYF	TGTGCCAGCAGCTTGGTGGCTAGCGGATTCTACGAGCAGTACTTC
NA	TRBD2	TRBJ2-1	TRBV11-2	CASSLVPERPRGNEQFF	TGTGCCAGCAGCTTAGTACCTGAGCGGCCGCGGGGGAATGAGCAGTTCTTC
few	NA	TRBJ1-5	TRBV27	CASSPTGGQPQHF	TGTGCCAGCAGCCCGACAGGTGGACAGCCCCAGCATTTT
medium-sized	NA	TRBJ1-1	TRBV7-2	CASSLVGARGISEAFF	TGTGCCAGCAGCTTAGTGGGGGCGAGGGGAATCTCTGAAGCTTTCTTT
once	TRBD2	TRBJ2-1	TRBV7-9	CASSLGHRLAGGGNEQFF	TGTGCCAGCAGCTTAGGGCATCGACTAGCGGGAGGGGGGAATGAGCAGTTCTTC
NA	NA	TRBJ1-2	TRBV20-1	CSVKGGYTF	TGCAGTGTTAAGGGGGGCTACACCTTC
NA	NA	TRBJ1-2	TRBV7-2	CASSLGGYYGYTF	TGTGCCAGCAGCTTAGGAGGCTACTATGGCTACACCTTC
NA	NA	TRBJ2-3	TRBV7-2	CASSLGGVKDTQYF	TGTGCCAGCAGCTTAGGGGGGGTGAAAGATACGCAGTATTTT
NA	NA	TRBJ2-4	TRBV29-1	CSVVREDIQYF	TGCAGCGTTGTCAGGGAGGACATTCAGTACTTC
NA	TRBD2	TRBJ2-2	TRBV29-1	CSVAKSGLADGTGELFF	TGCAGCGTTGCCAAATCAGGACTAGCGGACGGCACCGGGGAGCTGTTTTTT
NA	TRBD1	TRBJ1-1	TRBV19	CASRIEGAVGTEAFF	TGTGCCAGTAGGATCGAGGGGGCGGTTGGCACTGAAGCTTTCTTT
NA	NA	TRBJ2-1	TRBV7-9	CASSLLAGFNEQFF	TGTGCCAGCAGCTTACTGGCAGGGTTCAATGAGCAGTTCTTC
NA	TRBD2	TRBJ2-7	TRBV7-2	CASSFAGGTYEQYF	TGTGCCAGCAGCTTCGCGGGAGGAACCTACGAGCAGTACTTC
NA	NA	TRBJ2-7	TRBV7-9	CASSPWGSGDEQYF	TGTGCCAGCAGCCCTTGGGGTAGCGGAGACGAGCAGTACTTC
NA	TRBD1	TRBJ1-2	TRBV28	CASSLLGTGYGYTF	TGTGCCAGCAGTTTATTAGGGACAGGCTATGGCTACACCTTC
NA	TRBD2	TRBJ2-7	TRBV7-9	CASSLPSGNEQYF	TGTGCCAGCAGTCTTCCCAGCGGGAACGAGCAGTACTTC
NA	TRBD1	TRBJ1-4	TRBV15	CATSSFTGTANKLFF	TGTGCCACCAGCTCCTTTACCGGGACAGCTAATAAACTGTTTTTT
few	NA	TRBJ1-4	TRBV7-6	CASSLGRQPNEKLFF	TGTGCCAGCAGCTTAGGGAGGCAGCCAAATGAAAAACTGTTTTTT
NA	NA	TRBJ1-5	TRBV18	CASSDSSNQPQHF	TGTGCCAGCTCCGACAGCAGCAATCAGCCCCAGCATTTT
NA	NA	TRBJ1-2	TRBV28	CASSLVTVIYGYTF	TGTGCCAGCAGTTTAGTTACAGTGATCTATGGCTACACCTTC
few	NA	TRBJ2-3	TRBV10-3	CAISGIWTVSTDTQYF	TGTGCCATCAGTGGTATATGGACAGTCAGCACAGATACGCAGTATTTT
NA	TRBD2	TRBJ2-1	TRBV28	CASSWGSGGGSYNEQFF	TGTGCCAGCAGTTGGGGGAGCGGGGGGGGATCCTACAATGAGCAGTTCTTC